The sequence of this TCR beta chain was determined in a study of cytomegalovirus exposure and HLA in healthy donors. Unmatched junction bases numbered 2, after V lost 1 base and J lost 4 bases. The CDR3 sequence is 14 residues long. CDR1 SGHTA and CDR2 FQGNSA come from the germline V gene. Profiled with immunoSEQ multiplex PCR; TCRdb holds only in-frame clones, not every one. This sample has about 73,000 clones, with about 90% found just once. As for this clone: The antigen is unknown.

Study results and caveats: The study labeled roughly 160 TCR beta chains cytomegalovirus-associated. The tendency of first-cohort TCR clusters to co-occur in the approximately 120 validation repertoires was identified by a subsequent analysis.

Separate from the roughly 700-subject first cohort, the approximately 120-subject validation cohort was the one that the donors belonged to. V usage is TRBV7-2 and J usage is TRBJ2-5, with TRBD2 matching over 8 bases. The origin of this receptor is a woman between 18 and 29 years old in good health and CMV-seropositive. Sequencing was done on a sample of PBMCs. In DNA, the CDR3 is TGTGCCAGCAGCTTAGTCGGGGGGGGAGAGACCCAGTACTTC. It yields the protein CASSLVGGGETQYF.